One and the same sample provided the 4 T cell receptor beta chains below, sequenced in a study of CD8+ T cells in alopecia areata. cDNA prepared by RNA extraction and subsequent reverse transcription served as the template for sequencing. Assay used: immunoSEQ multiplex PCR; TCRdb lists only in-frame clones, some missing. The data show about 76,000 clones, around 60% seen once. Regarding treatment: oral pan-JAK inhibitor, 5-10 mg twice daily. The material sequenced was CD8+ T cells sorted from blood, taken at week 24, from a patient treated with tofacitinib. The source of these receptors is a human donor with alopecia areata.

A few counts support this clone. The chain uses TRBV13 and TRBJ2-1, with 7 bases aligning to TRBD2. Losses at the gene ends were 4 bases for V and 5 bases for J; bases not matched to a gene: 8. The CDR3 covers 15 residues. Germline values: CDR1 PRHDT, CDR2 FYEKMQ (reference sequence). The CDR3 loop is CASSSPGEGHNEQFF. The CDR3 bases are TGTGCCAGCAGCTCCCCGGGGGAGGGGCACAATGAGCAGTTCTTC.

This rearrangement joins TRBV11-1 to TRBJ1-5, with a possible D match to TRBD1 (6 bases). The CDR3 spans 17 residues. The V gene lost 8 bases and the J gene lost 1 base, with 21 bases spanning the gap. Germline CDR1 and CDR2: SGHAT and FQDESV (reference sequence). The CDR3 nucleotides read TGTGCCAGCGGACACCGGGACACGGAGGGGAGCAATCAGCCCCAGCATTTT. As protein: CASGHRDTEGSNQPQHF.

V is TRBV23-1 and J is TRBJ2-2; weak D call: TRBD2 (5 bases). TRBV23-1 is labeled an ORF, and its function is uncertain. V was clipped by 2 bases and J by 1 base, with 14 bases between them. The CDR3 runs 17 residues. The CDR3 nucleotides are TGCGCCAGCAGTCAAATGGGAGTGGTTTTGAACACCGGGGAGCTGTTTTTT. It encodes CASSQMGVVLNTGELFF.

The rearrangement links TRBV4-3 to TRBJ2-1; tentatively, D is TRBD2 (6 bases). Trimming took off 0 bases at V and 9 bases at J, with 15 bases between the two ends. The CDR3 sequence is 15 residues long. The germline V gene encodes CDR1 LGHNA and CDR2 YSLEER. The CDR3 region has the DNA TGCGCCAGCAGCCAAGATCGGGGAGGAGGGTCTGAGCAGTTCTTC. Translated: CASSQDRGGGSEQFF.